This TCR beta chain was recorded in a study of cytomegalovirus exposure and HLA in healthy donors. Germline assignment: CDR1 SGHRS and CDR2 YFSETQ. V lost 3 bases and J lost 3, with 12 bases in between. The CDR3 spans 14 residues. It was with 60 Vbeta and 13 Jbeta primers that the PCR ran. TCRdb's copy holds only in-frame clones and misses some; the assay was immunoSEQ multiplex PCR. This repertoire includes just over 150,000 clones. Material for sequencing was PBMCs. The clonotype originates from an older woman in good health and CMV-seronegative. The chain joins TRBV5-1 to TRBJ1-2, with a possible D match to TRBD1 (6 bases). CDR3 sequence (DNA): TGCGCCAGCAGCTCAACAGGGCCCTACTATGGCTACACCTTC. This translates into CASSSTGPYYGYTF.